This is a list of T cell receptor beta chains from one sample in a study of T cells in Graves' hyperthyroidism and ophthalmopathy. TCRdb recomputed calls from the multiplex PCR reads with MiXCR, one row per CDR3 protein. Of fewer than 500,000 distinct CDR3 sequences listed, approximately 12% were seen once; the top ten hold around 21%. The source material was blood. The source of these receptors is a man aged 30 to 39 with Graves' hyperthyroidism that later progressed to Graves' ophthalmopathy. Each CDR3 is given with its conserved first and last residue. Clone size is given for some rows only: seen once, a few or many times, or a class if the clone is expanded.

.,TRBJ2-2,TRBV18,CASSPPSSGELFF
many,TRBJ2-1,TRBV6-1,CASSPGTGGVNEQFF
few,TRBJ2-5,TRBV24-1,CATSDFIGALETQYF
many,TRBJ1-5,TRBV29-1,CSVEEPNQPQHF
many,TRBJ2-3,TRBV5-1,CASSLVVGGAKDTQYF
.,TRBJ2-5,TRBV4-2,CASSQGGVAGQETQYF
.,TRBJ2-3,TRBV20-1,CSAQTPGQGLGDTQYF
many,TRBJ2-1,TRBV7-9,CASSSGLAGEPNEQFF
few,TRBJ1-5,TRBV15,CATRTSTGGNQPQHF
many,TRBJ1-2,TRBV2,CASSAGFSNYGYTF
many,TRBJ2-3,TRBV3-1,CASSLGEDTQYF
many,TRBJ2-7,TRBV30,CAWSVGSYEQYF
many,TRBJ2-1,TRBV2,CASSLTEGRVNEQFF
few,TRBJ1-2,TRBV7-9,CASSLSEGGYGYTF
many,TRBJ1-6,TRBV6-1,CASRGITGGGYSPLHF
many,TRBJ2-1,TRBV7-9,CASSETYSSYNEQFF
many,TRBJ1-5,TRBV18,CASSLLTNSNQPQHF
many,TRBJ2-7,TRBV20-1,CSATSSYEQYF
many,TRBJ2-7,TRBV12-5,CASGLPTSGGSYEQYF
few,TRBJ2-7,TRBV7-8,CASSTTGAYEQYF
.,TRBJ1-6,TRBV11-2,CASCTGNSPLHF
many,TRBJ1-2,TRBV9,CASSPGGQGQGYGYGYTF
many,TRBJ1-6,TRBV20-1,CSARDGDSFNSPLHF
many,TRBJ2-7,TRBV5-1,CASSSPMGEQYF
.,TRBJ2-1,TRBV29-1,CSATGSLAGVYNEQFF
.,TRBJ2-5,TRBV11-2,CASSSTSGGAGETQYF
many,TRBJ2-7,TRBV6-1,CASRPGEGTYEQYF
many,TRBJ1-1,TRBV6-5,CASSYSIEGDTEAFF
many,TRBJ1-5,TRBV27,CASSNSISQPQHF
many,TRBJ2-7,TRBV12-3/TRBV12-4,CASSDISSYEQYF
few,TRBJ2-7,TRBV20-1,CSASPRSEQYF
many,TRBJ2-7,TRBV20-1,CSARGGGQSYEQYF
many,TRBJ2-5,TRBV20-1,CSARRGGAETQYF
many,TRBJ2-7,TRBV9,CASSVGGAAYEQYF
many,TRBJ1-5,TRBV6-1,CASSEAGGRQPQHF
.,TRBJ1-2,TRBV18,CASSPGIRTGGYGYTF